This T cell receptor beta chain emerged from a study of spatial heterogeneity in lung cancer. On the study more broadly: In the raw reads, each unique TCR and UMI combination was present more than ten times on average.

The CDR3 contains 14 residues. Germline trimming cut 3 bases from V and 0 bases from J; bases unmatched to any gene: 3. Germline CDR1 and CDR2: GTSNPN and SVGIG (reference sequence). Time point denoted: sample taken at primary tumor resection. Frozen PBMC, nontumor lung or tumor provided whole RNA, which was sequenced unsorted. Each TCR cDNA molecule carried a unique molecular identifier. TCRdb re-called the 5' RACE reads through MiXCR, storing one row per CDR3 protein. The repertoire includes under 20,000 distinct CDR3 sequences, under 20% of them detected once, and about an eighth sits in the top ten.

The chain is built from TRBV30 and TRBJ1-1, with 8 positions matching TRBD1. Sequenced here: PBMCs, sampled at surgery. The receptor comes from a male donor with early-stage non-small cell lung cancer. CDR3: CAWSLTGVNTEAFF. The CDR3 DNA reads as TGTGCCTGGAGCCTGACAGGGGTGAACACTGAAGCTTTCTTT. The entire variable domain, with the rest obtained from reference TRBV30 and TRBJ1-1, is as follows: SQTIHQWPATLVQPVGSPLSLECTVEGTSNPNLYWYRQAAGRGLQLLFYSVGIGQISSEVPQNLSASRPQDRQFILSSKKLLLSDSGFYLCAWSLTGVNTEAFFGQGTRLTVV.